This entry features one T cell receptor (beta chain) sequence. The data stem from a study of blood T cell repertoires in COVID-19. In the study overall: From the United States, Italy and Spain came samples of acute and convalescent COVID-19. The cDNA or gDNA used as material had been derived from T cells, B-cell-depleted T cells, or PBMCs.

V lost 2 bases, J lost 3 bases, and 13 bases lay in between. CDR1 and CDR2 from the germline V gene are LGHDT and YNNKEL (reference sequence). The CDR3 has 15 amino acids. The authors' processing: Estimates of nucleated cell counts were drawn from the amplification of reference gene primers. Only in-frame clones appear in the TCRdb table, and some are missing; sequencing was by immunoSEQ multiplex PCR. V and J calls plus clone size are reproduced from that table; the DNA served to infer D and trimming. Found here are roughly 200,000 clones, over 70% of them singletons; the top ten hold 8.6%. This receptor was obtained from a man in his forties with active or convalescent COVID-19. Sequencing was done on a sample of peripheral blood. V is TRBV3-1 (or the pseudogene TRBV3-2) and J is TRBJ1-1; D possibly corresponds to TRBD1 (6 bases). CDR3 DNA sequence: TGTGCCAGCAGCCAATATCCGGGACAAGACACTGAAGCTTTCTTT. This translates into CASSQYPGQDTEAFF.